The 19 T cell receptor beta chains presented below share a single source sample, sequenced in a study of T cells after yellow fever vaccination (dated by TCRdb to about 2019). Receptor libraries were prepared by 5' RACE. These reads were obtained on an Illumina HiSeq 2500. TCRdb handled the public reads itself, with Q25 trimming in fastp and clone calling in MiXCR, and kept productive beta chains. A single entry per CDR3 protein holds the most common genes and DNA from its merged rows. The sample table lists a few hundred thousand distinct CDR3 sequences, 15% to 20% of them with a count of one. The ten largest account for around 15% of the sample. Read against the paper, the sample's treatment or condition label means: live attenuated yellow fever vaccine strain. The specimen was PBMCs, collected 15 days after the yellow fever booster vaccination. These receptors were obtained from a young man who received the YFV17D yellow fever vaccine.

The chain is built from TRBV18 and TRBJ2-5; 13 bases align to TRBD2. CDR1 is KGHSH, CDR2 LQKENI, per germline. The CDR3 totals 16 residues. V lost 3 bases and J lost 2; bases outside the gene matches: 3. For the CDR3, the DNA is TGTGCCAGCTCACCTATGGGACTAGCGGGACAAGAGACCCAGTACTTC. This encodes CASSPMGLAGQETQYF.

The chain has TRBV6-1 and TRBJ2-5; 7 nucleotides align to TRBD2. The ends lost 5 bases at V and 5 bases at J; junction bases unmatched: 8. Germline assignment: CDR1 MNHNS and CDR2 SASEGT. The CDR3 extends over 14 amino acids. DNA for the CDR3: TGTGCCAGCAGTCGAAAAGCGGGAAGGGAGACCCAGTACTTC. Translation gives CASSRKAGRETQYF.

The V gene is TRBV6-2 or TRBV6-3, the J gene TRBJ2-4; D possibly corresponds to TRBD1 (6 bases). Germline CDR1 and CDR2: MNHEY and SVGEGT. V lost 5 bases, J lost 11 bases, and 19 bases lay in between. CDR3 length: 14 amino acids. CDR3 DNA sequence: TGTGCCAGCAGTAGACCTACAGGGACCAACGTTCAGTACTTC. This encodes CASSRPTGTNVQYF.

The V and J genes are TRBV5-5 and TRBJ2-3; the D gene is possibly TRBD2 (6 bases). This CDR3 contains 15 residues. CDR1 is SGHKS, CDR2 YYEKEE, per germline (reference sequence). Trimming cost V 0 bases and J 4 bases, with 12 bases left between them. Here the CDR3 reads CASSLEWPGADTQYF. The CDR3 DNA reads TGTGCCAGCAGCTTGGAGTGGCCGGGAGCAGATACGCAGTATTTT. Combining the CDR3 with reference TRBV5-5 and TRBJ2-3 gives the whole variable domain DAGVTQSPTHLIKTRGQQVTLRCSPISGHKSVSWYQQVLGQGPQFIFQYYEKEERGRGNFPDRFSARQFPNYSSELNVNALLLGDSALYLCASSLEWPGADTQYFGPGTRLTVL.

The chain employs TRBV7-9 and TRBJ2-1; D not resolved. Germline CDR1 reads SEHNR; CDR2 reads FQNEAQ (reference sequence). V lost 3 bases, J lost 7 bases, and 16 bases lay in between. The CDR3 extends over 15 amino acids. The CDR3 bases are TGTGCCAGCAGCTTTGGTACTATTTACCGTAATGAGCAGTTCTTC. Translated: CASSFGTIYRNEQFF.

There are a few counts of this clonotype. The chain carries TRBV6-5 and TRBJ2-3; possible D gene TRBD1, 5 bases. CDR1 and CDR2 (germline): MNHEY, SVGAGI. The CDR3 runs 12 residues. Between the trimmed V and J ends, which lost 4 bases and 8 bases, there was a span of 10 bases. The CDR3 coding sequence is TGTGCCAGCAGTTCCCCGCAGGGTACGCAGTATTTT. Its translation is CASSSPQGTQYF.

This chain links TRBV7-2 with TRBJ2-3; D gene uncertain. The germline V gene has CDR1 SGHTA and CDR2 FQGNSA. The CDR3 is made up of 16 amino acids. V was shortened by 2 bases and J by 2 bases, with 14 bases between the two germline ends. As DNA, the CDR3 is TGTGCCAGCAGCTTATTGAGGAGCCTTAACACAGATACGCAGTATTTT. It translates to CASSLLRSLNTDTQYF.

The rearrangement joins TRBV7-2 to TRBJ2-7; D perhaps matches TRBD1 (6 bases). Trimming left V 0 bases short and J 4 bases short, with 13 bases between. This CDR3 region has 15 residues. The germline CDR1 and CDR2 sequences are SGHTA and FQGNSA. CDR3 coding DNA: TGTGCCAGCAGCTTAGCGAGGGGCAGGGGATACGAGCAGTACTTC. This encodes CASSLARGRGYEQYF.

This chain connects TRBV6-5 to TRBJ2-1; either TRBD1 or TRBD2 may supply D (6 bases each). V lost 5 bases to trimming and J lost 9 bases, with 8 bases between them. Germline CDR1 is MNHEY and CDR2 is SVGAGI. CDR3 size: 11 residues. CDR3 sequence: CASSGGREQFF. The CDR3 DNA follows: TGTGCCAGCAGTGGGGGGCGTGAGCAGTTCTTC.

The sample holds many counts of this clonotype. This chain joins TRBV5-1 and TRBJ2-7; 10 positions agree with TRBD1. Looked up from germline, CDR1 is SGHRS and CDR2 is YFSETQ. V lost 4 bases to trimming and J lost 4 bases; unmatched junction nucleotides: 5. The CDR3 extends over 14 amino acids. The CDR3 DNA reads as TGCGCCAGCAGCGCGGGACAGGGGAAATACGAGCAGTACTTC. Translating gives CASSAGQGKYEQYF.

This clonotype has a handful of counts. J is TRBJ2-5 and V is TRBV19; maybe TRBD1 (6 bases). The CDR3 runs to 14 residues. The germline V gene encodes CDR1 LNHDA and CDR2 SQIVND (reference sequence). Trimming took off 8 bases at V and 2 bases at J, with 15 bases between the two ends. Here the CDR3 DNA reads TGTGCCAGTCTATCCCGGGACAAGCAAGAGACCCAGTACTTC. Amino acid sequence: CASLSRDKQETQYF.

V is TRBV11-3 and J is TRBJ1-1, with a weak D call TRBD1 (6 bases). Trimming removed 5 bases from V and 5 bases from J, with 12 bases in between. The CDR3 runs 13 residues. CDR1 and CDR2 from the germline V gene are SGHNT and YENEEA. CDR3 in amino acids: CASSRSGTTEAFF. CDR3 DNA sequence: TGTGCCAGCAGCCGTAGCGGGACAACTGAAGCTTTCTTT.

This clonotype was counted between two and nine times. The CDR3: CASSQAGYEQYF. CDR3 nucleotide sequence: TGTGCCAGCAGCCAAGCCGGCTACGAGCAGTACTTC. This chain uses TRBV3-1 with TRBJ2-7; D remains ambiguous. This CDR3 has 12 residues. Looked up from germline, CDR1 is LGHDT and CDR2 is YNNKEL (reference sequence). V was shortened by 1 base and J by 3 bases, with 4 bases between the two germline ends.

This clonotype was observed many times. This chain joins TRBV7-9 and TRBJ2-5, with 7 bases lining up with TRBD2. Germline trimming cut 3 bases from V and 5 bases from J; bases unmatched to any gene: 0. The CDR3 spans 12 residues. Per germline, CDR1 SEHNR and CDR2 FQNEAQ (reference sequence). CDR3 DNA sequence: TGTGCCAGCAGCTTCGGGGGGGAGACCCAGTACTTC. This codes for CASSFGGETQYF.

Only a few counts were recorded for this clonotype. The CDR3 spells CSVEGTGGVDTQYF. The CDR3 bases are TGCAGCGTTGAGGGGACAGGGGGTGTGGATACGCAGTATTTT. The chain joins TRBV29-1 to TRBJ2-3, with TRBD1 identical over 11 bases. J gave up 6 bases and V 3 bases, and 5 bases lay outside the gene matches. In germline, CDR1 is SQVTM, CDR2 ANQGSEA. This CDR3 is 14 amino acids long.

In its sample, this clonotype was seen a few times. The chain is built from TRBV5-4 and TRBJ1-6, with TRBD1 as a possible D gene (6 bases). The ends were cut back, 6 bases at V and 5 bases at J, with 12 bases in the middle. Germline CDR1 is SGHNT and CDR2 is YYREEE (reference sequence). This CDR3 comprises 14 residues. The CDR3 DNA reads TGTGCCAGCACCAACGGACAGAATAATTCACCCCTCCACTTT. It specifies CASTNGQNNSPLHF.

V and J are TRBV7-2 and TRBJ2-1; a possible D gene is TRBD1 (6 bases). The CDR3 has 15 amino acids. V lost 2 bases, J lost 3 bases, and 11 bases lay in between. The germline V gene has CDR1 SGHTA and CDR2 FQGNSA. The CDR3, as DNA: TGTGCCAGCAGCTTACGCGGACAGAGCTACAATGAGCAGTTCTTC. Protein product: CASSLRGQSYNEQFF.

Only a few counts were recorded for this clonotype. The V and J genes are TRBV25-1 and TRBJ2-1, with 11 bases fitting TRBD2. The J segment lost 6 bases and the V segment lost 1 base, leaving 8 bases of the junction unmatched. The CDR3 loop spans 17 amino acids. The germline CDR1 and CDR2 sequences are MGHDK and SYGVNS. The DNA for the CDR3 is TGTGCCAGCAGTGAATTTAGCGGGAGGGCCCTAGGCAATGAGCAGTTCTTC. Translating it yields CASSEFSGRALGNEQFF.

This clonotype was counted a few times. The chain has TRBV12-3 or TRBV12-4 and TRBJ2-1, with D hard to call. V was shortened by 8 bases and J by 9 bases, with 17 bases between the two germline ends. This CDR3 spans 13 amino acids. The CDR3 loop is CASGDLVRAEQFF. In DNA, the CDR3 is TGTGCCAGCGGTGACCTAGTTCGGGCTGAGCAGTTCTTC.